These 2 T cell receptor beta chains were all obtained from the same sample, sequenced in a study of cytomegalovirus exposure and HLA in healthy donors. The PCR contained 60 Vbeta and 13 Jbeta primers. Some clones are missing from TCRdb's copy, which holds only in-frame ones; the method was immunoSEQ multiplex PCR. The data contain 94,000 or so clones, just over 70% of them singletons. Material: PBMCs. The receptors derive from a man aged 55 to 69 in good health and CMV-seronegative.

V gene TRBV6-5 combines with J gene TRBJ1-1, with 12 positions matching TRBD1. After removal of 2 bases from V and 5 bases from J, the junction contained 6 bases not matched to a gene. CDR1 and CDR2 (germline): MNHEY, SVGAGI. The CDR3 runs 16 residues. The CDR3 nucleotides read TGTGCCAGCAGTTACGGGACAGGGGGCTCGGAGACTGAAGCTTTCTTT. Protein sequence: CASSYGTGGSETEAFF.

With respect to this clone: Relative to the germline gene, one junction end is altered; a read error may explain this. The genes are TRBV6-5 and TRBJ2-1, with 10 bases identical to TRBD1. The germline V gene has CDR1 MNHEY and CDR2 SVGAGI. The CDR3 contains 15 residues. CDR3: CASSLTSGTGEARVF. CDR3 DNA sequence: TGTGCCAGCAGCCTCACTTCCGGGACAGGGGAGGCCCGTGTCTTC.